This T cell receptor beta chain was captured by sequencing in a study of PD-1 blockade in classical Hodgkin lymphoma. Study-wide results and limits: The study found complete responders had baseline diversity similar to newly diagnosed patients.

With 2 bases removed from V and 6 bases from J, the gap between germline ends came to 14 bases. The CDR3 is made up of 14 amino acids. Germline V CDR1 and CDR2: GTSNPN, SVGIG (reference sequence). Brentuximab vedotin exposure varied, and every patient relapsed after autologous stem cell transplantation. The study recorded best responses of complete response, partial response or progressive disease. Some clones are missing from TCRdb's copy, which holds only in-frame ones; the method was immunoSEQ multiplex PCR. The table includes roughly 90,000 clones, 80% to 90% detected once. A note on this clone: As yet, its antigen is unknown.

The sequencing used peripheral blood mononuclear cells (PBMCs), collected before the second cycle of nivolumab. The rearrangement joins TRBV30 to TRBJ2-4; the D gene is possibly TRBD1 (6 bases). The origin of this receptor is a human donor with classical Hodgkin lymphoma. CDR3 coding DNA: TGTGCCTGGAGTCCCCCCGGGACACTAAACATTCAGTACTTC. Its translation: CAWSPPGTLNIQYF. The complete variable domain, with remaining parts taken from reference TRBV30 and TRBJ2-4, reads SQTIHQWPATLVQPVGSPLSLECTVEGTSNPNLYWYRQAAGRGLQLLFYSVGIGQISSEVPQNLSASRPQDRQFILSSKKLLLSDSGFYLCAWSPPGTLNIQYFGAGTRLSVL.